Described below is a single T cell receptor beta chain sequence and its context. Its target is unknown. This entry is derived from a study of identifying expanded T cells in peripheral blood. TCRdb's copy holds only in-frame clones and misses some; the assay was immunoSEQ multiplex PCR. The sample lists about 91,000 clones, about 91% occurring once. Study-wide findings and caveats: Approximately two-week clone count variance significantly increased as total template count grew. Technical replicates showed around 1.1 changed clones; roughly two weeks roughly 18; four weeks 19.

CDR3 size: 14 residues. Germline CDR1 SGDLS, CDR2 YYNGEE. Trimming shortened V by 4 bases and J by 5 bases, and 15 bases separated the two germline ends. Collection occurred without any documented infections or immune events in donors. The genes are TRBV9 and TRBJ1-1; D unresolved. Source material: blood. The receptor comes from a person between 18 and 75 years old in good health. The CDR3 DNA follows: TGTGCCAGCAGCAGGTCGGGCAGATGGACTGAAGCTTTCTTT. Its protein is CASSRSGRWTEAFF.